A selection of T cell receptor beta chains follows, all from one sample in a study of CD8+ T cells in alopecia areata. Here immunoSEQ multiplex PCR was the method, and the copy in TCRdb shows in-frame clones only, minus some. This sample has 120,000 to 150,000 clones, with more than 40% found just once. The source material was CD4+ T cells sorted from blood. The receptors shown here come from a human donor with alopecia areata. The CDR3 runs from the conserved cysteine through the conserved F or W. A D gene is named only where the DNA matches it firmly. Clone size appears in some rows only: once, few, many, or a class for an expanded clone.

j_call | clone_size | d_call | v_call | cdr3_nt | cdr3_aa
TRBJ2-5 | few | - | TRBV25-1 | TGTGCCAGCAGTGCCACTGGAGACCAAGAGACCCAGTACTTC | CASSATGDQETQYF
TRBJ2-7 | few | TRBD2 | TRBV4-1 | TGCGCCAGCAGCCAAGACCTAGCGGGAGGCCTGACTCAGTACTTC | CASSQDLAGGLTQYF
TRBJ2-7 | few | - | TRBV7-9 | TGTGCCAGCAGCTTAGGGAGATCCTCTGAGGAGCAGTACTTC | CASSLGRSSEEQYF
TRBJ2-7 | - | - | TRBV25-1 | TGTGCCAGCAGGGGCAGGGCCTTCGAGCAGTACTTC | CASRGRAFEQYF
TRBJ2-1 | - | - | TRBV30 | TGTGCCTGGTTGCGGGCAGAAAAGCAGTTCTTC | CAWLRAEKQFF
TRBJ2-5 | - | - | TRBV29-1 | TGCAGCGTACTGAGGATGGGTAAAGAGACCCAGTACTTC | CSVLRMGKETQYF
TRBJ1-2 | - | - | TRBV28 | TGTGCCAGCAGTTTAGCTCTGTATGGCTACACCTTC | CASSLALYGYTF
TRBJ2-2 | - | TRBD2 | TRBV29-1 | TGCAGCGTTGGACTCTTTGTGCGGGAGGGGATCACCGGGGAGCTGTTTTTT | CSVGLFVREGITGELFF
TRBJ2-1 | - | - | TRBV5-1 | TGCGCCAGCAGCTTGGAAGGAGGTGAGCAGTTCTTC | CASSLEGGEQFF
TRBJ2-7 | - | - | TRBV29-1 | TGCAGCGTTGGTGGGTCCCAGCTCTCCTACGAGCAGTACTTC | CSVGGSQLSYEQYF
TRBJ2-7 | - | - | TRBV6-5 | TGTGCCAGCAGTTACAGTGCGGCGAGCTCCTACGAGCAGTACTTC | CASSYSAASSYEQYF
TRBJ2-5 | - | - | TRBV6-5 | TGTGCCAGCAGTTACTCGCTTTTTTTGGAGACCCAGTACTTC | CASSYSLFLETQYF
TRBJ2-1 | few | TRBD2 | TRBV29-1 | TGCAGCGTTGACGGTCGGACTAGCGGCTGGGGGAATGGGCAGTTCTTC | CSVDGRTSGWGNGQFF
TRBJ2-1 | - | TRBD2 | TRBV9 | TGTGCCAGCAGCAAGGGACTAGCGGGAGGGGGGTACAATGAGCAGTTCTTC | CASSKGLAGGGYNEQFF
TRBJ1-1 | few | - | TRBV7-2 | TGTGCCAGCAGCCTTACTGAAGCTTTCTTT | CASSLTEAFF
TRBJ2-1 | few | - | TRBV19 | TGTGCCAGTAGTATCCCCCTGGCCAGGACCTACAATGAGCAGTTCTTC | CASSIPLARTYNEQFF
TRBJ1-2 | - | - | TRBV30 | TGTGCCTGGAGTGCCCCTTGGACACTAGTTAACTATGGCTACACCTTC | CAWSAPWTLVNYGYTF
TRBJ2-7 | - | - | TRBV28 | TGTGCCAGCAGGACAGGAGCTTACGAGCAGTACTTC | CASRTGAYEQYF
TRBJ2-1 | few | - | TRBV28 | TGTGCCAGCAGTCCCCCTTGGCGGAGCTCCTACAATGAGCAGTTCTTC | CASSPPWRSSYNEQFF
TRBJ2-5 | many | - | TRBV9 | TGTGCCAGCAGCGTAGGGGGGCGCGAAGAGACCCAGTACTTC | CASSVGGREETQYF
TRBJ2-4 | - | TRBD1 | TRBV5-1 | TGCGCCAGCAGCCCCGGACAGGACATAGCCAAAAACATTCAGTACTTC | CASSPGQDIAKNIQYF
TRBJ2-7 | - | TRBD1 | TRBV19 | TGTGCCAGTAGTCCGGGGACAGCCGGCGAGCAGTACTTC | CASSPGTAGEQYF
TRBJ2-7 | few | - | TRBV29-1 | TGCAGCGTGCGACGATCCTACGAGCAGTACTTC | CSVRRSYEQYF
TRBJ2-3 | few | - | TRBV15 | TGTGCCACCAGCGGCTACGGGACAGATACGCAGTATTTT | CATSGYGTDTQYF
TRBJ2-7 | - | TRBD1 | TRBV7-8 | TGTGCCAGCAGCTTACTCTTCTCCAGGGGGCAAGGGCAGTACTTC | CASSLLFSRGQGQYF
TRBJ2-2 | - | TRBD1 | TRBV5-4 | TGTGCCAGCAGCTCGGGACAGGGACTCCTCGGGGAGCTGTTTTTT | CASSSGQGLLGELFF
TRBJ1-2 | few | - | TRBV23-1 | TGCGCCAGCAGTCGTACCACCTATGGCTACACCTTC | CASSRTTYGYTF
TRBJ2-5 | few | TRBD1 | TRBV29-1 | TGCAGCGGGACCCGGGACAGACAAGAGACCCAGTACTTC | CSGTRDRQETQYF
TRBJ2-5 | few | - | TRBV10-3 | TGTGCCATCAGTGACCCCGCGACAGCTACTCAAGAGACCCAGTACTTC | CAISDPATATQETQYF
TRBJ2-5 | - | - | TRBV18 | TGTGCCAGCTCACCAGATCAACAAGAGACCCAGTACTTC | CASSPDQQETQYF
TRBJ1-5 | - | - | TRBV28 | TGTGCCAGCAGTTTCGGGCAGGGCAATCAGCCCCAGCATTTT | CASSFGQGNQPQHF
TRBJ2-5 | - | TRBD2 | TRBV6-6 | TGTGCCAGCACCGCGGCAGGACTAGCGGGTTCGGAGACCCAGTACTTC | CASTAAGLAGSETQYF
TRBJ1-2 | few | - | TRBV20-1 | TGCAGTGCTAGTACCTATGGCTACACCTTC | CSASTYGYTF
TRBJ2-1 | - | - | TRBV30 | TGTGCCTGGAGTAGGCTAACAGCCTACAATGAGCAGTTCTTC | CAWSRLTAYNEQFF
TRBJ2-7 | once | - | TRBV29-1 | TGCAGCGTTACGGGTGCCTACGAGCAGTACTTC | CSVTGAYEQYF
TRBJ2-1 | few | TRBD2 | TRBV15 | TGTGCCACCAGCAGGACGCCGTTGGCTAGCGGGAGGGCCTGGGAGCAGTTCTTC | CATSRTPLASGRAWEQFF
TRBJ2-1 | - | TRBD2 | TRBV28 | TGTGCCAGCAGAGCTAGCGGGGGGTCCTACAATGAGCAGTTCTTC | CASRASGGSYNEQFF
TRBJ2-5 | - | - | TRBV5-1 | TGCGCCAGCAGGCCCACACTGTACCAAGAGACCCAGTACTTC | CASRPTLYQETQYF
TRBJ1-2 | once | - | TRBV28 | TGTGCCAGCAGTTCAGTGCGGTCGGGCTACACCTTC | CASSSVRSGYTF
TRBJ2-7 | few | - | TRBV9 | TGTGCCAGCAGCGTGACGGGGACAACGACCGAGCAGTACTTC | CASSVTGTTTEQYF
TRBJ2-5 | once | TRBD1 | TRBV28 | TGTGCCAGCATGGGGACAGGGGGCGCAGAGACCCAGTACTTC | CASMGTGGAETQYF
TRBJ1-5 | few | - | TRBV30 | TGTGCCTGGGACAGAACAGGAAGGAACCAGCCCCAGCATTTT | CAWDRTGRNQPQHF
TRBJ1-1 | - | - | TRBV29-1 | TGCAGCGTTGATCGCGGCCAGGGTATTGGAGGTCCTGAGGCTTTCTTT | CSVDRGQGIGGPEAFF
TRBJ2-1 | - | - | TRBV30 | TGTGCCTGGAGTGTAAGGCCTGCTACGGGGCAGTTCTTC | CAWSVRPATGQFF
TRBJ2-7 | - | - | TRBV25-1 | TGTGCCAGCAGCTCCCAAGGCCCAACCTACGAGCAGTACTTC | CASSSQGPTYEQYF
TRBJ2-1 | - | TRBD2 | TRBV28 | TGTGCCAGCATCGGCGGCGGGAGGGCCTTCCATGAGCAGTTCTTC | CASIGGGRAFHEQFF
TRBJ2-1 | - | - | TRBV9 | TGTGCCAGCAGCGTAGTTAACAGGGTTGGTTTCAATGAGCAGTTCTTC | CASSVVNRVGFNEQFF
TRBJ2-7 | - | TRBD1 | TRBV29-1 | TGCAGCGGATGGGACAGTTCCTACGAGCAGTACTTC | CSGWDSSYEQYF
TRBJ1-2 | - | - | TRBV14 | TGTGCCAGCAGCCAAGATCGAGGGACGGTAGATGTGTTGGACTATGGCTACACCTTC | CASSQDRGTVDVLDYGYTF
TRBJ1-5 | - | TRBD1 | TRBV29-1 | TGCAGCGTTGGGACAGGGTTGAGTAGCAATCAGCCCCAGCATTTT | CSVGTGLSSNQPQHF
TRBJ2-3 | - | - | TRBV29-1 | TGCAGCGTTGATCGGGGCCTCGGGGATACGCAGTATTTT | CSVDRGLGDTQYF